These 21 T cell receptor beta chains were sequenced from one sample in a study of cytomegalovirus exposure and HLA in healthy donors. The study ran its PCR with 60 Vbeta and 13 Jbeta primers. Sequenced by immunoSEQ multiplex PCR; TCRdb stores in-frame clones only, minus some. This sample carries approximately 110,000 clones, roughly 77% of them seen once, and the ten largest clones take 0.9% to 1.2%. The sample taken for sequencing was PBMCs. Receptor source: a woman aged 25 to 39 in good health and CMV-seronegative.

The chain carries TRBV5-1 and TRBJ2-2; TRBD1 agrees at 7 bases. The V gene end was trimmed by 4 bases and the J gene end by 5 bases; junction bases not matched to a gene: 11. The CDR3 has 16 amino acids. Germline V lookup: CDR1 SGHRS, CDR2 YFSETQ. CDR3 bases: TGCGCCAGCAGCCCGCAACAGGGGATAAGGACCGGGGAGCTGTTTTTT. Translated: CASSPQQGIRTGELFF. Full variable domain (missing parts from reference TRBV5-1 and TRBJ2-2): KAGVTQTPRYLIKTRGQQVTLSCSPISGHRSVSWYQQTPGQGLQFLFEYFSETQRNKGNFPGRFSGRQFSNSRSEMNVSTLELGDSALYLCASSPQQGIRTGELFFGEGSRLTVL.

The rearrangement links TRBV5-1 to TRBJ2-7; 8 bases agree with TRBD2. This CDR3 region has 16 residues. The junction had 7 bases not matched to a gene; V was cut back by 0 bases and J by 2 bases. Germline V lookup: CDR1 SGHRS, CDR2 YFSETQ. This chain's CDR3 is CASSLALAGAAYEQYF. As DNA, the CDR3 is TGCGCCAGCAGCTTGGCGCTAGCGGGCGCCGCCTACGAGCAGTACTTC.

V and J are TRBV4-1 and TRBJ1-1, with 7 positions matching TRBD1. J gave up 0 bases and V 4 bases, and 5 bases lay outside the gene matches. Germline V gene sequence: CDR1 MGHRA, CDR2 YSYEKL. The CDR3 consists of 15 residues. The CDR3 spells CASSRPGQLNTEAFF. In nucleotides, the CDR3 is TGCGCCAGCAGCCGACCGGGACAGCTGAACACTGAAGCTTTCTTT.

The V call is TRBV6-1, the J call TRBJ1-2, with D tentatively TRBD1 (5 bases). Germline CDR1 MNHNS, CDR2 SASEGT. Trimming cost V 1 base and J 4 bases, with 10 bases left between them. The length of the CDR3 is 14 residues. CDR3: CASSEVGGPYGYTF. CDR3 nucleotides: TGTGCCAGCAGTGAAGTCGGGGGACCCTATGGCTACACCTTC.

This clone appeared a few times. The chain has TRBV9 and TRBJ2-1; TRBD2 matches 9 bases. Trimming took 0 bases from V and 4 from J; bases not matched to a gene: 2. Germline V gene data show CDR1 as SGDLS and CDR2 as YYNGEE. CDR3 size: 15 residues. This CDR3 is CASSVVSGGYNEQFF. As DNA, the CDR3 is TGTGCCAGCAGCGTAGTCAGCGGGGGGTACAATGAGCAGTTCTTC.

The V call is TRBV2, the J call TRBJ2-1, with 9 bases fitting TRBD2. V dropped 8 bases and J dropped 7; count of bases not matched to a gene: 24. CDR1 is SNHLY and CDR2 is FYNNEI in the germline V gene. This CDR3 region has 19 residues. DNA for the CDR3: TGTGCCAGCCTTCTTCCCAGGCTGCGGGAGGGCCGGTCAGGGAATGAGCAGTTCTTC. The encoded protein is CASLLPRLREGRSGNEQFF.

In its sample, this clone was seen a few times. The CDR3 is CASSELQGRETQYF. The CDR3, as DNA: TGTGCCAGCAGTGAACTACAGGGAAGGGAGACCCAGTACTTC. V and J are TRBV25-1 and TRBJ2-5; TRBD1 is a possible D gene (6 bases). V dropped 2 bases and J dropped 5 bases, with 12 bases sitting between them. CDR3 length: 14 residues. Germline V CDR1 and CDR2: MGHDK, SYGVNS.

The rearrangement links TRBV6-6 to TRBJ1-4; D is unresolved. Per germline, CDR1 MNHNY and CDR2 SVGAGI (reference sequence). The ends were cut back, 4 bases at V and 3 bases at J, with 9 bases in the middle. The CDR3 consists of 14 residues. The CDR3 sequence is CASSFGGPNEKLFF. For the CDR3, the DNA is TGTGCCAGCAGTTTTGGCGGCCCTAATGAAAAACTGTTTTTT.

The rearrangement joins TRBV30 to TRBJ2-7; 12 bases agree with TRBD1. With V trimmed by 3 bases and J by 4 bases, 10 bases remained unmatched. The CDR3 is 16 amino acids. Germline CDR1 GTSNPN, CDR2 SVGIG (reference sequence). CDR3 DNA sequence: TGTGCCTGGAGACGCCCCGGGACAGGGGGCTTGTACGAGCAGTACTTC. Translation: CAWRRPGTGGLYEQYF.

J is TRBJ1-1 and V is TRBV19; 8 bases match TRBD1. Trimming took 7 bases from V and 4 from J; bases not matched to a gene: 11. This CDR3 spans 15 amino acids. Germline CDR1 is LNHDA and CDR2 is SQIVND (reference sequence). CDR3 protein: CASTSMGTGITEAFF. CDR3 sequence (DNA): TGTGCCAGTACCTCGATGGGGACAGGAATCACTGAAGCTTTCTTT.

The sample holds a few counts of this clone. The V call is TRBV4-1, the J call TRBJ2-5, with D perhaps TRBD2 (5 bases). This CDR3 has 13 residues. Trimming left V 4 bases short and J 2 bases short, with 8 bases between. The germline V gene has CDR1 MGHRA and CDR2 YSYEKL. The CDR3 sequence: CASSLAIQETQYF. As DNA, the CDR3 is TGCGCCAGCAGCCTAGCGATACAAGAGACCCAGTACTTC.

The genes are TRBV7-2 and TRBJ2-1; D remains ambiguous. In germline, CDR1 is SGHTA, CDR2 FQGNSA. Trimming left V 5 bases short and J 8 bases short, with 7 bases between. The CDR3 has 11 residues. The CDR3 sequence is CASSLVHEQFF. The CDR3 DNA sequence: TGTGCCAGCAGCCTCGTTCATGAGCAGTTCTTC. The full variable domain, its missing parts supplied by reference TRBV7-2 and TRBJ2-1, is GAGVSQSPSNKVTEKGKDVELRCDPISGHTALYWYRQSLGQGLEFLIYFQGNSAPDKSGLPSDRFSAERTGGSVSTLTIQRTQQEDSAVYLCASSLVHEQFFGPGTRLTVL.

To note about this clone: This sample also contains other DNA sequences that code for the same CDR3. The CDR3 coding sequence is TGTGCCAGCAGTGAAAGGGGCCCCAACTATGGCTACACCTTC. Residues: CASSERGPNYGYTF. V usage is TRBV2 and J usage is TRBJ1-2, with D possibly TRBD1 on 5 matching bases. Germline V gene lookup returns CDR1 SNHLY and CDR2 FYNNEI. The CDR3 sequence is 14 residues long. Trimming shortened V by 2 bases and J by 2 bases, and 9 bases separated the two germline ends.

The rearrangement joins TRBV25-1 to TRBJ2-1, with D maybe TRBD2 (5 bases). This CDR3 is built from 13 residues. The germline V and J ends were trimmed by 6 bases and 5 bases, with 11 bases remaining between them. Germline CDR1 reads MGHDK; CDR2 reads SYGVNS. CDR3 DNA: TGTGCCAGCAGAGTCGTGGGAGACAATGAGCAGTTCTTC. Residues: CASRVVGDNEQFF.

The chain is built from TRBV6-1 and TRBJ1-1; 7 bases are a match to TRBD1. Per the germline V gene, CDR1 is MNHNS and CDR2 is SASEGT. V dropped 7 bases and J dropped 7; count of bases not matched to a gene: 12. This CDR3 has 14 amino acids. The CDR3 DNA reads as TGTGCCAGCACCCCCCGGGGGACAGTTGTTGAAGCTTTCTTT. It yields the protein CASTPRGTVVEAFF.

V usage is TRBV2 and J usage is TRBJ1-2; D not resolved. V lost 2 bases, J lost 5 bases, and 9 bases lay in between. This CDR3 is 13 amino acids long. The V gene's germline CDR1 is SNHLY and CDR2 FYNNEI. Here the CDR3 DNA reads TGTGCCAGCAGTGAATATCGGTGGTATGGCTACACCTTC. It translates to CASSEYRWYGYTF.

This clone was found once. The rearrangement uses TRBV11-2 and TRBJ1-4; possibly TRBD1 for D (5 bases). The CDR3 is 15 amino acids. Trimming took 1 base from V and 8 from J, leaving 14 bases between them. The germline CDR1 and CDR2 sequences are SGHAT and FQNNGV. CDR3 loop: CASSLGIGQGEKLFF. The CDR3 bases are TGTGCCAGCAGCTTAGGAATAGGACAAGGCGAAAAACTGTTTTTT.

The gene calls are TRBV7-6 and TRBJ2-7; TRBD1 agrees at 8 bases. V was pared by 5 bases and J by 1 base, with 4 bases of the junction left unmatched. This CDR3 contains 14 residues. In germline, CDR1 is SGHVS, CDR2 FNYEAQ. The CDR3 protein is CASSPGDRSYEQYF. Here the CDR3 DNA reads TGTGCCAGCAGCCCGGGGGACAGGTCCTACGAGCAGTACTTC. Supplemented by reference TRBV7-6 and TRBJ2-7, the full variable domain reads GAGVSQSPRYKVTKRGQDVALRCDPISGHVSLYWYRQALGQGPEFLTYFNYEAQQDKSGLPNDRFSAERPEGSISTLTIQRTEQRDSAMYRCASSPGDRSYEQYFGPGTRLTVT.

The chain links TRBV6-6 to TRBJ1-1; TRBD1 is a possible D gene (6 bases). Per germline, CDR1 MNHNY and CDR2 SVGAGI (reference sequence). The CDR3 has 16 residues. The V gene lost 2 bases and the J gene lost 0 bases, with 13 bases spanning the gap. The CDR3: CASSYGPGVMNTEAFF. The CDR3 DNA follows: TGTGCCAGCAGTTACGGACCAGGGGTAATGAACACTGAAGCTTTCTTT.

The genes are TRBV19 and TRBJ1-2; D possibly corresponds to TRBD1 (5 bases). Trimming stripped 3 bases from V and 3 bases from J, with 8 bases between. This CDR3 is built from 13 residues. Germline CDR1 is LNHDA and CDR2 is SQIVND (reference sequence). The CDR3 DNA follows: TGTGCCAGTAGTATTCCCAGGGACTATGGCTACACCTTC. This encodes CASSIPRDYGYTF.

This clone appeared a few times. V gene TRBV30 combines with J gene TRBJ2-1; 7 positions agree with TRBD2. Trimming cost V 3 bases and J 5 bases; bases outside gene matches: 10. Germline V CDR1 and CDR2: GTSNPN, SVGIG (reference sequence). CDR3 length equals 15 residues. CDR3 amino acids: CAWRAWEGRNNEQFF. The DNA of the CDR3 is TGTGCCTGGAGAGCGTGGGAGGGCCGTAACAATGAGCAGTTCTTC. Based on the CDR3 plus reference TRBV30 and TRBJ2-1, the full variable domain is SQTIHQWPATLVQPVGSPLSLECTVEGTSNPNLYWYRQAAGRGLQLLFYSVGIGQISSEVPQNLSASRPQDRQFILSSKKLLLSDSGFYLCAWRAWEGRNNEQFFGPGTRLTVL.